This TCR beta chain derives from a study of blood T cells in healthy people across ages. Per germline, CDR1 SGHVS and CDR2 FNYEAQ. This CDR3 has 13 amino acids. Isolated per sample were at least 7 million PBMCs. Points from the study as a whole: Older age coincided with a roughly linear decline in TCR beta diversity per million T cells. CMV status of donors was not determined, possibly confounding expanded clonotype changes.

A second PCR of about 6 to 12 cycles used a sample-barcoded 5' primer and a J-beta primer mix. TCRdb independently ran MiXCR on the 5' RACE reads; one entry per CDR3 protein. The table records some 1,800,000 distinct CDR3 sequences, about two fifths of them present only once. Regarding this clonotype: What it binds is not known. A much larger clone lies a single base off, so this may be a read error.

The material sequenced was blood. The TCR comes from a human donor in good health. V is TRBV7-6 and J is TRBJ2-1, with 8 bases identical to TRBD2. The CDR3 loop reads CASAGGSCNEQFF. For the CDR3, the DNA is TGTGCCAGCGCGGGGGGATCCTGCAATGAGCAGTTCTTC.